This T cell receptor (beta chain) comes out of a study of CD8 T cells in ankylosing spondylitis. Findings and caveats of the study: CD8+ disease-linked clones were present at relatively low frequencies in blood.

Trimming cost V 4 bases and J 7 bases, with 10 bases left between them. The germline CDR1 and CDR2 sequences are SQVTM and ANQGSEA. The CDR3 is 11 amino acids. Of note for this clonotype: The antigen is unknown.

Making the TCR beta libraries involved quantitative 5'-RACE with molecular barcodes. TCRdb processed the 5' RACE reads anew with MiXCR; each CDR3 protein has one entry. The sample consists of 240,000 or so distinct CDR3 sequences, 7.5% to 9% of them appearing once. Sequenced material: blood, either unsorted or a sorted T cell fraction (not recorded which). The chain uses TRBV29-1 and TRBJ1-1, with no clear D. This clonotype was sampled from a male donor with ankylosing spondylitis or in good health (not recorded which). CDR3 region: CSVVLTIEAFF. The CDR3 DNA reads TGCAGCGTTGTCCTCACGATTGAAGCTTTCTTT.